A single sample is the source of the 6 T cell receptor beta chains below, sequenced in a study of shared clonotypes between healthy human individuals. The repertoire was sequenced with immunoSEQ multiplex PCR; TCRdb's copy has only in-frame clones and lacks some. The sample includes roughly 500,000 clones, around 85% of them seen just once. The sample was PBMCs. The receptors come from a woman in her 40s in good health. Some clones in this sample may be carry-over from other donors' samples.

This chain links TRBV5-1 with TRBJ2-3; the match to TRBD2 covers 9 bases. Germline V gene sequence: CDR1 SGHRS, CDR2 YFSETQ. This CDR3 has 17 residues. The V segment lost 0 bases and the J segment 0 bases; nucleotides outside the gene matches: 5. The CDR3 coding sequence is TGCGCCAGCAGCTTGGTGGCTAGCGGGGATAGCACAGATACGCAGTATTTT. As protein: CASSLVASGDSTDTQYF.

The rearrangement joins TRBV7-8 to TRBJ2-1; 7 nucleotides line up with TRBD2. Unmatched junction bases numbered 10, after V lost 2 bases and J lost 6 bases. The CDR3 extends over 16 amino acids. The V gene's germline CDR1 is SGHVS and CDR2 FQNEAQ. CDR3 in DNA: TGTGCCAGCAGCTTACGGGGGGAGGTGGGGCTCAATGAGCAGTTCTTC. Translated: CASSLRGEVGLNEQFF.

On this clone: Other DNA sequences in the sample encode the same CDR3. J is TRBJ2-7 and V is TRBV7-8, with 10 bases identical to TRBD2. Losses at the gene ends were 1 base for V and 4 bases for J; bases not matched to a gene: 4. This CDR3 has 15 residues. Germline CDR1 and CDR2: SGHVS and FQNEAQ. This CDR3 reads CASSLGLAGEYEQYF. Written as DNA, the CDR3 is TGTGCCAGCAGCTTAGGCCTAGCGGGAGAGTACGAGCAGTACTTC.

This clone was seen only once. It is likely a read error: a sequence one base away is far more abundant. CDR3 DNA sequence: TGCGCCAGCGGCCAAGATTGGGGGTACAATCAGCCCCAGCATTTT. It codes for CASGQDWGYNQPQHF. The chain uses TRBV4-1 and TRBJ1-5, with D perhaps matching TRBD1 (5 bases). The CDR3 totals 15 residues. Germline loops: CDR1 MGHRA, CDR2 YSYEKL.

With regard to this clone: This sequence is one base from a far larger clone and is likely a read error. This sequence joins TRBV30 and TRBJ1-5; perhaps TRBD1 as D (5 bases). Trimming cost V 4 bases and J 7 bases, with 17 bases left between them. This CDR3 comprises 14 residues. The germline V gene has CDR1 GTSNPN and CDR2 SVGIG (reference sequence). The CDR3 DNA reads TGTGCCTGGACTGACAGCGCCGTAACGCAGCCCCAGCATTTT. Translation gives CAWTDSAVTQPQHF.

The chain combines TRBV30 with TRBJ1-3; D possibly corresponds to TRBD1 (6 bases). V was shortened by 7 bases and J by 1 base, with 11 bases between the two germline ends. CDR1 is GTSNPN, CDR2 SVGIG, per germline (reference sequence). This CDR3 is 13 amino acids long. CDR3 residues: CASQGASGNTIYF. DNA of the CDR3: TGTGCCTCACAGGGTGCTTCTGGAAACACCATATATTTT.